These 29 T cell receptor beta chains came from one sample sequenced in a study of T cells after posttransplantation cyclophosphamide. Using immunoSEQ multiplex PCR, the repertoire was profiled, and TCRdb retains in-frame clones only, with some absent. Singletons are absent from the sample, which has some 40,000 clones. Sequencing was done on a sample of PBMCs. The source of these receptors is a woman aged 45 to 65 in good health and a related stem cell transplant donor.

The sample holds many counts of this clone. The J gene is TRBJ2-1, the V gene TRBV28, with 11 bases lining up with TRBD2. The V gene end was trimmed by 4 bases and the J gene end by 4 bases; junction bases not matched to a gene: 6. This CDR3 is 16 amino acids long. The germline V gene encodes CDR1 MDHEN and CDR2 SYDVKM. The CDR3 spells CASSSASGGYYNEQFF. CDR3 DNA sequence: TGTGCCAGCAGTTCTGCTAGCGGGGGGTATTACAATGAGCAGTTCTTC.

This chain joins TRBV7-9 and TRBJ2-5; D might be TRBD1 (6 bases). The better agreement between TRBJ2-7 and the DNA end casts doubt on the J call. The CDR3 loop spans 14 amino acids. Germline assignment: CDR1 SEHNR and CDR2 FQNEAQ (reference sequence). The CDR3: CASSLGTAAYEQYF. As DNA, the CDR3 is TGTGCCAGCAGCTTAGGGACAGCCGCCTACGAGCAGTACTTC.

This clone was recorded at least ten times. The chain combines TRBV10-3 with TRBJ1-2; perhaps TRBD1 as D (5 bases). This CDR3 region has 13 residues. V was pared by 3 bases and J by 3 bases, with 8 bases between. Germline CDR1 reads ENHRY; CDR2 reads SYGVKD. The CDR3 DNA reads TGTGCCATCAGTGAAATAGGGGACTATGGCTACACCTTC. This encodes CAISEIGDYGYTF.

There are many counts of this clone. The gene calls are TRBV9 and TRBJ2-1, with D unclear. This CDR3 has 13 residues. Germline lookup yields CDR1 SGDLS and CDR2 YYNGEE. V lost 3 bases to trimming and J lost 10 bases, with 14 bases between them. Here the CDR3 DNA reads TGTGCCAGCAGCGCCAGTGTTCTCGGGGAGCAGTTCTTC. As protein: CASSASVLGEQFF.

At least ten counts were recorded for this clone. The rearrangement joins TRBV2 to TRBJ1-2; TRBD1 is a possible D gene (5 bases). V was clipped by 1 base and J by 2 bases, with 14 bases between them. Germline V gene sequence: CDR1 SNHLY, CDR2 FYNNEI. The CDR3 contains 16 residues. This CDR3 is CASSEGPSGANYGYTF. CDR3 DNA: TGTGCCAGCAGTGAAGGCCCGAGCGGGGCGAACTATGGCTACACCTTC.

There are many counts of this clone. The chain carries TRBV4-2 and TRBJ2-3, with D unclear. This CDR3 has 13 amino acids. Germline loops: CDR1 LGHNA, CDR2 YNFKEQ. Deletions cut 0 bases from V and 3 bases from J, with 4 bases between. The CDR3 protein is CASSQDLTDTQYF. The CDR3 region has the DNA TGTGCCAGCAGCCAAGATTTAACAGATACGCAGTATTTT.

This clone was seen ten or more times. The rearrangement uses TRBV28 and TRBJ1-2; 8 nucleotides line up with TRBD1. The length of the CDR3 is 17 residues. The germline V gene has CDR1 MDHEN and CDR2 SYDVKM. The trim removed 6 bases at V and 0 bases at J, leaving 12 bases unmatched. The CDR3 here is CASSSRQGRVPNYGYTF. CDR3 nucleotides: TGTGCCAGCAGCTCTCGACAGGGGAGGGTCCCTAACTATGGCTACACCTTC.

This clone came up many times. This chain links TRBV4-1 with TRBJ1-5, with D maybe TRBD1 (5 bases). V lost 2 bases and J 0 bases, leaving 17 bases between the germline ends. The CDR3 is 18 residues long. Germline CDR1 reads MGHRA; CDR2 reads YSYEKL. The CDR3 spells CASSQRSGGALSNQPQHF. The CDR3 bases are TGCGCCAGCAGCCAAAGGAGCGGAGGGGCGCTTAGCAATCAGCCCCAGCATTTT.

The sample holds many counts of this clone. The V and J genes are TRBV30 and TRBJ2-3; tentatively, D is TRBD2 (5 bases). V was pared by 4 bases and J by 8 bases, with 28 bases between. From germline, CDR1 is GTSNPN and CDR2 SVGIG (reference sequence). The CDR3 is 17 residues long. The CDR3, as DNA: TGTGCCTGGAAGCCTCCCCCATCGGGGAATTTTATTGGTACGCAGTATTTT. This sequence encodes CAWKPPPSGNFIGTQYF.

The chain links TRBV7-2 to TRBJ2-1; D call uncertain. The CDR3 is 14 residues long. The V and J ends lost 2 bases and 7 bases respectively, with 12 bases between them. Germline CDR1 reads SGHTA; CDR2 reads FQGNSA. CDR3 in amino acids: CASSLQAERNEQFF. The CDR3 coding sequence is TGTGCCAGCAGCTTACAGGCCGAACGGAATGAGCAGTTCTTC.

This clone came up many times. The chain uses TRBV6-1 and TRBJ1-5; D is possibly TRBD1 (6 bases). This CDR3 region has 12 residues. Looked up from germline, CDR1 is MNHNS and CDR2 is SASEGT. V was pared by 8 bases and J by 12 bases, with 17 bases between. The CDR3 protein is CASRAAGADQHF. The CDR3 DNA is TGTGCCAGCCGTGCTGCAGGGGCGGACCAGCATTTT.

This clone was seen repeatedly, ten times or more. This chain connects TRBV25-1 to TRBJ2-7, with 8 bases lining up with TRBD2. V dropped 4 bases and J dropped 2; count of bases not matched to a gene: 10. The length of the CDR3 is 16 residues. Germline assignment: CDR1 MGHDK and CDR2 SYGVNS. The CDR3 coding sequence is TGTGCCAGCAGTGTCTGGCGGGGGGTAGTACCCTACGAGCAGTACTTC. Its protein product is CASSVWRGVVPYEQYF.

This clone was detected many times. The CDR3 loop is CASSPQGGSQHF. The CDR3 DNA follows: TGCGCCAGCAGCCCACAGGGAGGGTCCCAGCATTTT. The chain recombines TRBV10-2 with TRBJ1-5; TRBD1 might be the D (6 bases). The CDR3 length is 12 residues. The V end lost 6 bases, the J end lost 11 bases, and 14 bases lay between the germline ends. Looked up from germline, CDR1 is WSHSY and CDR2 is SAAADI.

This clone has at least ten counts. This rearrangement joins TRBV28 to TRBJ1-1, with D unresolved. The V end lost 2 bases, the J end lost 4 bases, and 14 bases lay between the germline ends. The CDR3 consists of 15 residues. Germline V gene data show CDR1 as MDHEN and CDR2 as SYDVKM. CDR3 residues: CASSLGVWRPTEAFF. The CDR3 coding sequence is TGTGCCAGCAGTTTAGGGGTATGGAGGCCCACTGAAGCTTTCTTT.

This clone was counted between two and nine times. V and J are TRBV27 and TRBJ2-7; the match to TRBD2 covers 8 bases. V shed 5 bases, J shed 6 bases, and the junction held 9 bases outside the gene matches. Looked up from germline, CDR1 is MNHEY and CDR2 is SMNVEV (reference sequence). This CDR3 contains 14 residues. CDR3 amino acids: CASSIRRGGLEQYF. CDR3 bases: TGTGCCAGCAGTATCCGCCGGGGGGGCCTCGAGCAGTACTTC.

This clone showed up many times. The CDR3 protein is CSASQNSYNEQFF. CDR3 nucleotide sequence: TGCAGCGCGTCACAAAACTCCTACAATGAGCAGTTCTTC. The rearrangement uses TRBV29-1 and TRBJ2-1; no definite D call. The V end was cut by 7 bases, the J end by 0 bases, with 10 bases between. The CDR3 has 13 amino acids. CDR1 and CDR2 from the germline V gene are SQVTM and ANQGSEA.

This chain joins TRBV5-1 and TRBJ2-5, with D unclear. The J call may be wrong; the DNA end is better matched by TRBJ2-7. Germline CDR1 reads SGHRS; CDR2 reads YFSETQ. The CDR3 consists of 15 residues. CDR3 residues: CASSSTEQSSYEQYF. CDR3 nucleotide sequence: TGCGCCAGCAGCTCAACAGAGCAAAGCTCCTACGAGCAGTACTTC.

This clone was counted ten times or more. The chain joins TRBV28 to TRBJ1-3; a possible D gene is TRBD1 (5 bases). The CDR3 runs to 12 residues. CDR1 and CDR2 from the germline V gene are MDHEN and SYDVKM. V shed 5 bases and J shed 11 bases, with 13 bases lying between them. The CDR3 nucleotides read TGTGCCAGCAGTGCCCGCGGGGGTCCCATATATTTT. It codes for CASSARGGPIYF.

Ten or more counts support this clone. The V and J genes are TRBV27 and TRBJ1-1; 8 bases map to TRBD1. Germline V lookup: CDR1 MNHEY, CDR2 SMNVEV (reference sequence). The CDR3 consists of 17 residues. Trimming cost V 1 base and J 10 bases; bases outside gene matches: 17. The chain's CDR3 is CASSLWPNSVTGGRAFF. CDR3 in DNA: TGTGCCAGCAGTTTATGGCCCAACTCGGTAACAGGGGGGAGAGCTTTCTTT.

This clone showed up many times. V gene TRBV18 combines with J gene TRBJ1-2; TRBD1 agrees at 7 bases. With 6 bases clipped from V and 5 bases from J, the junction kept 6 bases outside the gene matches. The germline V gene encodes CDR1 KGHSH and CDR2 LQKENI. The CDR3 is 13 amino acids. As DNA, the CDR3 is TGTGCCAGCTCCCAAGGGACAGAATATGGCTACACCTTC. Translation gives CASSQGTEYGYTF. The full variable domain, rest sourced from reference TRBV18 and TRBJ1-2, is NAGVMQNPRHLVRRRGQEARLRCSPMKGHSHVYWYRQLPEEGLKFMVYLQKENIIDESGMPKERFSAEFPKEGPSILRIQQVVRGDSAAYFCASSQGTEYGYTFGSGTRLTVV.

This clone was counted many times. The genes are TRBV28 and TRBJ2-7; TRBD2 matches at 7 bases. CDR1 is MDHEN and CDR2 is SYDVKM in the germline V gene. Trimming took 5 bases from V and 2 from J; bases not matched to a gene: 12. This CDR3 has 16 amino acids. The chain's CDR3 is CASSLTASGGTYEQYF. CDR3 bases: TGTGCCAGCAGTCTAACGGCCTCGGGGGGAACCTACGAGCAGTACTTC.

This chain's CDR3 is CASSLGGGGETQYF. CDR3 nucleotides: TGTGCCAGCAGCTTAGGGGGGGGAGGTGAGACCCAGTACTTC. The rearrangement uses TRBV7-2 and TRBJ2-5, with TRBD2 identical over 7 bases. CDR3 length equals 14 residues. V was pared by 1 base and J by 5 bases, with 4 bases of the junction left unmatched. Germline CDR1 and CDR2: SGHTA and FQGNSA.

This clone was seen many times. This sequence joins TRBV6-6 and TRBJ1-2, with D unclear. There are 14 residues in the CDR3. Trimming took 2 bases from V and 8 from J, leaving 15 bases between them. Germline CDR1 and CDR2: MNHNY and SVGAGI (reference sequence). The CDR3: CASSYDGRAYGYTF. Written as DNA, the CDR3 is TGTGCCAGCAGTTACGATGGGAGGGCGTACGGCTACACCTTC.

The chain couples TRBV11-3 to TRBJ1-1; D not certain. Germline CDR1 SGHNT, CDR2 YENEEA. V lost 3 bases to trimming and J lost 3 bases, with 14 bases between them. The CDR3 runs 15 residues. The CDR3 DNA reads as TGTGCCAGCAGCTTTGTTCCTGTCGTTTACACTGAAGCTTTCTTT. It yields the protein CASSFVPVVYTEAFF.

This clone appeared many times. The chain couples TRBV4-2 to TRBJ1-3, with D tentatively TRBD1 (6 bases). This CDR3 comprises 19 residues. Germline values: CDR1 LGHNA, CDR2 YNFKEQ. With 4 bases removed from V and 4 bases from J, the gap between germline ends came to 26 bases. The CDR3 sequence: CASSRSLIPPTGGGNTIYF. Here the CDR3 DNA reads TGTGCCAGCAGCCGGTCCCTTATTCCTCCGACAGGCGGCGGAAACACCATATATTTT.

This clone has ten or more counts. The rearrangement links TRBV25-1 to TRBJ2-6; 8 bases map to TRBD2. CDR1 is MGHDK and CDR2 is SYGVNS in the germline V gene. V was clipped by 6 bases and J by 0 bases; unmatched bases: 7. The CDR3 covers 17 residues. CDR3 bases: TGTGCCAGCAGCCCCACTAGCGGAGACTCTGGGGCCAACGTCCTGACTTTC. Translation gives CASSPTSGDSGANVLTF.

This clone was recorded at least ten times. This chain joins TRBV14 and TRBJ1-1; tentative D call: TRBD1 (5 bases). CDR1 and CDR2 from the germline V gene are SGHDN and FVKESK. This CDR3 region has 13 residues. Deletions cut 0 bases from V and 10 bases from J, with 12 bases between. The CDR3 DNA sequence: TGTGCCAGCAGCCAAGATCTAAGGGGTATAGCTTTCTTT. It yields the protein CASSQDLRGIAFF.

The table lists this clone with many counts. The DNA is left out, because the CDR3 cannot be placed on it with certainty; the CDR3 is given as TCRdb lists it. The V and J genes are TRBV6-6 and TRBJ1-5; TRBD1, the table's D call, was not compared with the DNA. The CDR3 is 16 amino acids in total, end residues counted. CDR1 MNHNY and CDR2 SVGAGI come from the germline V gene (reference sequence). CDR3: CASSSSDTRGNQPQHF.

This clone was seen ten or more times. The CDR3 region is CASSQESVWGGNSYNEQFF. CDR3 bases: TGTGCCAGCAGCCAAGAAAGCGTTTGGGGGGGGAACTCCTACAATGAGCAGTTCTTC. The genes are TRBV14 and TRBJ2-1; 7 positions match TRBD2. In germline, CDR1 is SGHDN, CDR2 FVKESK. The CDR3 is 19 amino acids. The V and J ends lost 0 bases and 0 bases, in that order; junction bases with no gene match: 11.